Listed here is a single T cell receptor beta chain. 13 Jbeta primers and 60 Vbeta primers were used for the PCR. Sequenced by immunoSEQ multiplex PCR; TCRdb stores in-frame clones only, minus some. Of 140,000 to 150,000 clones in the sample, around 75% were seen once. The data stem from a study of cytomegalovirus exposure and HLA in healthy donors. CDR3 length: 15 residues. CDR1 and CDR2 (germline): SGHRS, YFSETQ. After removal of 4 bases from V and 5 bases from J, the junction contained 6 bases not matched to a gene. Sequenced sample: PBMCs. The clonotype was recovered from a woman between 25 and 40 years old in good health and CMV-seronegative. The V call is TRBV5-1, the J call TRBJ2-1; 10 bases agree with TRBD1. The CDR3, as DNA: TGCGCCAGCAGCCCGGGACAGGGGCCCCACAATGAGCAGTTCTTC. Amino acids: CASSPGQGPHNEQFF.